This T cell receptor beta chain was sequenced during a study of blood T cell repertoires in COVID-19. Study summary: Donors in the United States, Italy and Spain gave samples during acute or convalescent COVID-19. PBMCs, B-cell-depleted T cells, or T cells provided the cDNA or gDNA that made up the material.

Trimming left V 4 bases short and J 5 bases short, with 19 bases between. Germline CDR1 and CDR2: SGHRS and YFSETQ. This CDR3 has 16 residues. Original analysis: Nucleated cell counts were estimated from reference gene primer amplification. Measured with immunoSEQ multiplex PCR; TCRdb has only the in-frame clones, and not every one. The DNA was the basis for D and trimming; V, J and clone size are from that table. The table lists roughly 310,000 clones, 88% of them singletons. This TCR derives from a woman aged 45-59 years with active or convalescent COVID-19. V usage is TRBV5-1 and J usage is TRBJ2-1; possibly TRBD1 for D (6 bases). Sequencing was carried out using peripheral blood. CDR3 DNA: TGCGCCAGCAGCCCGGACAGTAACCAAGGACACAATGAGCAGTTCTTC. Protein: CASSPDSNQGHNEQFF.